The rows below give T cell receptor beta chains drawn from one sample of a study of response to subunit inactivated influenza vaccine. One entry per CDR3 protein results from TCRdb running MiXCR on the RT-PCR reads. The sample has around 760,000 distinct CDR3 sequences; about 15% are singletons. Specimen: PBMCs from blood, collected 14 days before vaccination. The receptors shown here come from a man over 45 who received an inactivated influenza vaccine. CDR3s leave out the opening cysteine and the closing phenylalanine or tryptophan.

CDR3aa: ASGPTGTGGYEQF; v_gene: TRBV12-5; j_gene: TRBJ2-1
CDR3aa: ASSLVGTSYEQY; v_gene: TRBV5-1; j_gene: TRBJ2-7
CDR3aa: ASSFIRNTEAF; v_gene: TRBV12-3/TRBV12-4; j_gene: TRBJ1-1
CDR3aa: SVDEGSNTDTQY; v_gene: TRBV29-1; j_gene: TRBJ2-3
CDR3aa: ASSGRQVTTDTQY; v_gene: TRBV5-1; j_gene: TRBJ2-3
CDR3aa: ASSQGQGKRESPLH; v_gene: TRBV4-1; j_gene: TRBJ1-6
CDR3aa: ASSQGTGKIAAEQY; v_gene: TRBV3-1; j_gene: TRBJ2-7
CDR3aa: ASSISGGYGYT; v_gene: TRBV12-3/TRBV12-4; j_gene: TRBJ1-2
CDR3aa: CASPRGQGGVDTQY; v_gene: TRBV20-1; j_gene: TRBJ2-3
CDR3aa: ASSLGGLPSGELF; v_gene: TRBV19; j_gene: TRBJ2-2
CDR3aa: SVGLTSTVEQF; v_gene: TRBV29-1; j_gene: TRBJ2-1
CDR3aa: SVWDSRPYYEQY; v_gene: TRBV29-1; j_gene: TRBJ2-7
CDR3aa: ASSQSGTSGSYEQY; v_gene: TRBV7-3; j_gene: TRBJ2-7
CDR3aa: ASSLVGGSGELF; v_gene: TRBV12-3/TRBV12-4; j_gene: TRBJ2-2
CDR3aa: ASSPRTGSSEEQY; v_gene: TRBV7-8; j_gene: TRBJ2-7
CDR3aa: ASSQSDQTIYGYT; v_gene: TRBV4-1; j_gene: TRBJ1-2
CDR3aa: ASSLDPKETQY; v_gene: TRBV7-9; j_gene: TRBJ2-5
CDR3aa: SKVEGTDTQY; v_gene: TRBV29-1; j_gene: TRBJ2-3
CDR3aa: ASSYSGVEQY; v_gene: TRBV6-5; j_gene: TRBJ2-7
CDR3aa: ASRGPGTPYEQY; v_gene: TRBV2; j_gene: TRBJ2-7
CDR3aa: ASSSIGGLETQY; v_gene: TRBV7-3; j_gene: TRBJ2-5
CDR3aa: ASSSLMQLDEQY; v_gene: TRBV28; j_gene: TRBJ2-7
CDR3aa: ASRKGLAGELF; v_gene: TRBV27; j_gene: TRBJ2-2
CDR3aa: ASSQSTGSFQPQH; v_gene: TRBV3-1; j_gene: TRBJ1-5
CDR3aa: ASSPRGAGAATGELF; v_gene: TRBV7-7; j_gene: TRBJ2-2
CDR3aa: ASSLAASGGAGNEQF; v_gene: TRBV5-1; j_gene: TRBJ2-1
CDR3aa: ASTERKGSSYDQY; v_gene: TRBV5-1; j_gene: TRBJ2-7
CDR3aa: ASSLEGRNEKLF; v_gene: TRBV5-1; j_gene: TRBJ1-4
CDR3aa: ASSYGVSNEQF; v_gene: TRBV6-5; j_gene: TRBJ2-1
CDR3aa: ASSLVGPRDRETQY; v_gene: TRBV5-1; j_gene: TRBJ2-5
CDR3aa: ASSLTRQERNEQF; v_gene: TRBV12-3/TRBV12-4; j_gene: TRBJ2-1
CDR3aa: IARGQGGGVHTDTQY; v_gene: TRBV20-1; j_gene: TRBJ2-3
CDR3aa: ASSLDWTGGYTEAF; v_gene: TRBV12-3/TRBV12-4; j_gene: TRBJ1-1
CDR3aa: SASDPPSGAHYEQY; v_gene: TRBV20-1; j_gene: TRBJ2-7
CDR3aa: ATSDLPQGKAETQY; v_gene: TRBV24-1; j_gene: TRBJ2-5
CDR3aa: ASSYIKRDYEQY; v_gene: TRBV6-5; j_gene: TRBJ2-7
CDR3aa: ASSYSVAGIYEQY; v_gene: TRBV6-2/TRBV6-3; j_gene: TRBJ2-7